Detailed here is one T cell receptor (beta chain). This may be a read error: a much more frequent sequence differs by one nucleotide. This CDR3 contains 14 residues. Germline assignment: CDR1 MNHEY and CDR2 SVGEGT. RNA was extracted from whole blood without cell sorting, alongside germline DNA. TCR beta cDNA was prepared out of around 460 ng total RNA by means of a constant-region primer. It was through three nested multiplex PCR rounds of slightly modified ARM-PCR that TCR beta libraries arose. TRBV1-TRBV30 forward and Cbeta reverse primers drove the first two roughly 11-cycle rounds. Each CDR3 protein is one row after TCRdb ran MiXCR on the multiplex PCR reads. The top ten hold roughly 9% of the sample, which has approximately 310,000 distinct CDR3 sequences, about 60% seen once. The data originate from a study of tumor-infiltrating lymphocytes in primary liver carcinoma. Study details: Resecting the tumor surgically was how the patients' primary liver carcinoma was treated.

The J gene is TRBJ2-5, the V gene TRBV6-2 or TRBV6-3; tentative D call: TRBD1 (5 bases). The material sequenced was peripheral blood. This clonotype was sampled from a man aged 40-55 years with primary liver carcinoma and hepatitis B virus infection. The CDR3 loop is CTSSHDSLQETQYF. The CDR3 bases are TGTACCAGCAGTCACGACAGTTTACAAGAGACCCAGTACTTC.